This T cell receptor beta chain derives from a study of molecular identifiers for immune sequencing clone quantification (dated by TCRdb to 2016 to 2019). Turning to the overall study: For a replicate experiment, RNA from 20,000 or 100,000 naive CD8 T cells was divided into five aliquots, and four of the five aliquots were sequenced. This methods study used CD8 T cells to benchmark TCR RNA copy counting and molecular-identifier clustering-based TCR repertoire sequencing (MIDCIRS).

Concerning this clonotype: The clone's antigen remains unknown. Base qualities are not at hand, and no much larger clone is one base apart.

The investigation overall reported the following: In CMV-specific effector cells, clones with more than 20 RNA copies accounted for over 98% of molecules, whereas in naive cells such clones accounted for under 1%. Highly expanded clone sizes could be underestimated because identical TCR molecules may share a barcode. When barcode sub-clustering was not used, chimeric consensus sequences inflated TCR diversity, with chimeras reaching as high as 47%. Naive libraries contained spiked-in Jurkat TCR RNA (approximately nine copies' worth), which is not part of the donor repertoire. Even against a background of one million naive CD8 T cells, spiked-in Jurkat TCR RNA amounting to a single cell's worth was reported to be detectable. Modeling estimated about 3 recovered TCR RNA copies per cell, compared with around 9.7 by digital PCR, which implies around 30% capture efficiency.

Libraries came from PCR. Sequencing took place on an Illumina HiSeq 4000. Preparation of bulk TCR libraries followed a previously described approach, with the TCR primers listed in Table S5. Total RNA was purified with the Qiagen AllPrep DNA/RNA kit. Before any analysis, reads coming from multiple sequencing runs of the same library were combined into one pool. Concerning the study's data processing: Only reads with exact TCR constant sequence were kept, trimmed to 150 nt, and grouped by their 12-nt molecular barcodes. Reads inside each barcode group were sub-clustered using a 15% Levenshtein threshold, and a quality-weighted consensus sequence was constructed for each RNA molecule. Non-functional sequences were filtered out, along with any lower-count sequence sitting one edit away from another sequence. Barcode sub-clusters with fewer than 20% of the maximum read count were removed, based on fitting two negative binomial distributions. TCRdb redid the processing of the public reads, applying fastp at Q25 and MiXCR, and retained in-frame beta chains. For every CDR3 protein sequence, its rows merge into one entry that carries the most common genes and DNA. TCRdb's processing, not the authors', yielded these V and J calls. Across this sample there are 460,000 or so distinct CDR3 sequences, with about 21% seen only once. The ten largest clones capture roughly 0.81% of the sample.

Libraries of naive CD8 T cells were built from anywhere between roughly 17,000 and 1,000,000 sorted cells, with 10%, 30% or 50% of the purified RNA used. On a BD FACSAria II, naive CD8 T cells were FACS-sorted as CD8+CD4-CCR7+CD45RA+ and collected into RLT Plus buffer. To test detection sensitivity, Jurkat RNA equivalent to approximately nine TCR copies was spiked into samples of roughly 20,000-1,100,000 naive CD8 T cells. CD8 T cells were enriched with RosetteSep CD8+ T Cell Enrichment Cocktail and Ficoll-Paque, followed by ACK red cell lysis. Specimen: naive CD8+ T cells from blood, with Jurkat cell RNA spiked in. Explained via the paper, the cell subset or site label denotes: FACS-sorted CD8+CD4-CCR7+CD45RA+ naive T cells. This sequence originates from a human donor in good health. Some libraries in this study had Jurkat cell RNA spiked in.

The CDR3 is CASTDRFLATNEKLFF. The nucleotide sequence is given as TGTGCCAGCACCGACCGCTTCTTAGCAACTAATGAAAAACTGTTTTTT. The chain uses TRBV6-6 and TRBJ1-4, with no confidently assigned D gene. Reading the germline V gene (reference sequence) gives CDR1 MNHNY and CDR2 SVGAGI. The V end loses 7 bases and the J end loses 0 bases, and a stretch of 15 bases separates them. The cysteine opens and the phenylalanine closes a CDR3 of 16 amino acids. Of all the DNA, just the CDR3 is kept, 48 bases in frame from base 1.